Here is one TCR beta chain with its context. Its specificity is unknown. This table comes from immunoSEQ multiplex PCR, and its TCRdb copy is limited to in-frame clones, with some not included. The sample has over 85,000 clones, 85% to 95% seen once; the top ten hold 0.49%. This sample was included in a study of graft-versus-host responses after intestinal transplantation. Background on the study: Anti-thymocyte globulin served as induction for all recipients, who then took tacrolimus and steroids for 2 to 4 years. Overall study results and limits: Peak levels of circulating GvH clones tracked with early post-transplant HvG declines.

The germline CDR1 and CDR2 sequences are MDHEN and SYDVKM. With 6 bases removed from V and 6 bases from J, the gap between germline ends came to 27 bases. The CDR3 runs 18 residues. The rearrangement uses TRBV28 and TRBJ1-5; possible D gene TRBD1, 5 bases. This receptor was taken from a human donor who received an intestinal transplant. Sample: unstimulated CD8+ T cells sorted from spleen or lymph node cells, taken before intestinal transplant. The CDR3 reads CASSITLVISGRAQPQHF. In nucleotides, the CDR3 is TGTGCCAGCAGCATTACCCTAGTGATATCAGGGAGGGCTCAGCCCCAGCATTTT.